The 27 T cell receptor beta chains in this list originate from one sample, sequenced in a study of cytomegalovirus exposure and HLA in healthy donors. PCR employed 60 Vbeta and 13 Jbeta primers. Sequencing was performed with immunoSEQ multiplex PCR; in TCRdb, only in-frame clones are kept and a portion is missing. The sample yields some 130,000 clones, almost 80% seen once. Sequenced material: PBMCs. Receptor source: a young man in good health and CMV-seronegative.

This clone was counted a few times. V gene TRBV7-9 combines with J gene TRBJ1-2; TRBD1 agrees at 7 bases. Per the germline V gene, CDR1 is SEHNR and CDR2 is FQNEAQ (reference sequence). CDR3 size: 13 residues. After removal of 4 bases from V and 4 bases from J, the junction contained 3 bases not matched to a gene. In DNA form, the CDR3 reads TGTGCCAGCAGCTCCGGGACAGCCTATGGCTACACCTTC. Its translation is CASSSGTAYGYTF.

The rearrangement links TRBV5-1 to TRBJ1-2; a possible D gene is TRBD1 (6 bases). Deletions cut 6 bases from V and 2 bases from J, with 14 bases between. Germline CDR1 reads SGHRS; CDR2 reads YFSETQ. The CDR3 is 14 residues long. CDR3 sequence (DNA): TGCGCCAGCAACCCCCCAGGACAGAACTATGGCTACACCTTC. This codes for CASNPPGQNYGYTF.

In this sample, this clone turned up once. The V and J genes are TRBV7-8 and TRBJ1-1; no firm D call. V was shortened by 4 bases and J by 0 bases, with 15 bases between the two germline ends. Germline lookup yields CDR1 SGHVS and CDR2 FQNEAQ. This CDR3 region has 16 residues. In nucleotides, the CDR3 is TGTGCCAGCAGCTGGCGAGGAGGTCGCTTGAACACTGAAGCTTTCTTT. Translating it yields CASSWRGGRLNTEAFF.

CDR3 residues: CASSINRGGADTQYF. The CDR3 nucleotides read TGTGCCAGCAGTATTAATCGGGGGGGAGCAGATACGCAGTATTTT. The chain employs TRBV2 and TRBJ2-3, with 8 bases lining up with TRBD2. Trimming cost V 5 bases and J 4 bases; bases outside gene matches: 8. The CDR3 spans 15 residues. The germline V gene encodes CDR1 SNHLY and CDR2 FYNNEI.

The chain has TRBV4-2 and TRBJ1-2; D not certain. Germline V gene sequence: CDR1 LGHNA, CDR2 YNFKEQ. The CDR3 has 14 amino acids. Trimming pared 4 bases from V and 8 bases from J, leaving 17 bases between. CDR3 region: CASSPISPRGGYTF. In nucleotides, the CDR3 is TGTGCCAGCAGCCCGATAAGCCCTCGAGGCGGCTACACCTTC.

This clone was detected only a few times. The chain couples TRBV5-6 to TRBJ2-3; a possible D gene is TRBD2 (6 bases). V shed 3 bases and J shed 4 bases, with 18 bases lying between them. The V gene's germline CDR1 is SGHDT and CDR2 YYEEEE. The CDR3 is 16 amino acids. For the CDR3, the DNA is TGTGCCAGCAGCTCTAGCGCCGGGCTACGCGCAGATACGCAGTATTTT. It specifies CASSSSAGLRADTQYF.

V and J are TRBV7-2 and TRBJ2-5; D possibly corresponds to TRBD1 (6 bases). The CDR3 contains 15 residues. The V end was cut by 2 bases, the J end by 4 bases, with 14 bases between. In germline, CDR1 is SGHTA, CDR2 FQGNSA. The CDR3 bases are TGTGCCAGCAGCTTATCGAACAGGGCAATAGAGACCCAGTACTTC. Protein: CASSLSNRAIETQYF. Using reference TRBV7-2 and TRBJ2-5 for the parts outside the CDR3, the full variable domain is GAGVSQSPSNKVTEKGKDVELRCDPISGHTALYWYRQSLGQGLEFLIYFQGNSAPDKSGLPSDRFSAERTGGSVSTLTIQRTQQEDSAVYLCASSLSNRAIETQYFGPGTRLLVL.

V usage is TRBV5-1 and J usage is TRBJ1-1; D gene unclear. The V end lost 0 bases, the J end lost 8 bases, and 14 bases lay between the germline ends. Germline-derived CDR1 and CDR2 are SGHRS and YFSETQ. This CDR3 spans 14 amino acids. The CDR3 loop is CASSLGPQQVEAFF. The CDR3 coding sequence is TGCGCCAGCAGCTTGGGGCCCCAGCAGGTCGAAGCTTTCTTT.

The rearrangement joins TRBV19 to TRBJ2-3; no clear D gene. The CDR3 contains 15 residues. V lost 1 base and J lost 0, with 8 bases in between. Per germline, CDR1 LNHDA and CDR2 SQIVND (reference sequence). The CDR3 spells CASSIGRSSTDTQYF. CDR3 nucleotide sequence: TGTGCCAGTAGTATAGGCAGGTCTAGCACAGATACGCAGTATTTT.

The J gene is TRBJ1-6, the V gene TRBV7-6; 7 nucleotides line up with TRBD1. The length of the CDR3 is 13 residues. The germline V gene encodes CDR1 SGHVS and CDR2 FNYEAQ. The J segment lost 11 bases and the V segment lost 5 bases, leaving 6 bases of the junction unmatched. The CDR3 spells CASSPRQGPPLHF. For the CDR3, the DNA is TGTGCCAGCAGCCCTAGACAGGGTCCACCCCTCCACTTT. The whole variable domain, remainder taken from reference TRBV7-6 and TRBJ1-6, is GAGVSQSPRYKVTKRGQDVALRCDPISGHVSLYWYRQALGQGPEFLTYFNYEAQQDKSGLPNDRFSAERPEGSISTLTIQRTEQRDSAMYRCASSPRQGPPLHFGNGTRLTVT.

This chain joins TRBV19 and TRBJ2-3, with D unclear. The V end was cut by 0 bases, the J end by 2 bases, with 6 bases between. Per the germline V gene, CDR1 is LNHDA and CDR2 is SQIVND (reference sequence). This CDR3 contains 14 residues. The CDR3 protein is CASSIDGYTDTQYF. The CDR3 bases are TGTGCCAGTAGTATAGACGGTTACACAGATACGCAGTATTTT. Filled out from reference TRBV19 and TRBJ2-3, the complete variable domain reads DGGITQSPKYLFRKEGQNVTLSCEQNLNHDAMYWYRQDPGQGLRLIYYSQIVNDFQKGDIAEGYSVSREKKESFPLTVTSAQKNPTAFYLCASSIDGYTDTQYFGPGTRLTVL.

This chain links TRBV30 with TRBJ1-5; 7 bases line up with TRBD1. The CDR3 has 14 amino acids. The germline V gene has CDR1 GTSNPN and CDR2 SVGIG (reference sequence). V trimming: 4 bases; J trimming: 4 bases; junction bases outside the gene matches: 7. The CDR3 spells CAWNLGTANQPQHF. CDR3 nucleotide sequence: TGTGCCTGGAATCTCGGGACAGCTAATCAGCCCCAGCATTTT.

The V call is TRBV10-3, the J call TRBJ2-1; TRBD1 is a possible D gene (6 bases). The ends were cut back, 4 bases at V and 9 bases at J, with 7 bases in the middle. The CDR3 has 11 residues. Germline CDR1 reads ENHRY; CDR2 reads SYGVKD. CDR3 bases: TGTGCCATCAGTGTCAGGGGTGAGCAGTTCTTC. Amino acids: CAISVRGEQFF.

The rearrangement uses TRBV2 and TRBJ2-5, with a tentative D call TRBD1 (6 bases). Germline V gene data show CDR1 as SNHLY and CDR2 as FYNNEI. The CDR3 loop spans 11 amino acids. V lost 8 bases and J lost 2, with 6 bases in between. This chain's CDR3 is CASGQQETQYF. CDR3 in DNA: TGTGCCAGCGGACAGCAAGAGACCCAGTACTTC.

The rearrangement links TRBV15 to TRBJ2-1; TRBD1 matches 9 bases. Germline V gene sequence: CDR1 LNHNV, CDR2 YYDKDF (reference sequence). V shed 1 base, J shed 7 bases, and the junction held 5 bases outside the gene matches. The CDR3 is 15 residues long. This chain's CDR3 is CATSRVGTGLNEQFF. DNA of the CDR3: TGTGCCACCAGCAGAGTAGGGACAGGGTTGAATGAGCAGTTCTTC.

To note about this clone: An end of the junction does not agree with germline; a read error may underlie this. Other DNA sequences in this sample translate to the same CDR3. V is TRBV6-5 and J is TRBJ1-2; a weak D match, TRBD1 (6 bases). CDR3 length: 15 amino acids. Germline V lookup: CDR1 MNHEY, CDR2 SVGAGI. The CDR3 sequence: CASSYGQGYSYGYTF. In nucleotides, the CDR3 is TGTGCTAGCAGTTATGGGCAGGGGTATAGCTATGGCTACACCTTC.

This clone was seen just once. The chain has TRBV18 and TRBJ1-2; 10 nucleotides agree with TRBD1. Losses at the gene ends were 3 bases for V and 3 bases for J; bases not matched to a gene: 13. Germline CDR1 and CDR2: KGHSH and LQKENI. The CDR3 consists of 18 residues. The CDR3 loop is CASSPTLGQGIGDYGYTF. In DNA, the CDR3 is TGTGCCAGCTCACCTACGCTGGGACAGGGGATCGGAGACTATGGCTACACCTTC.

This chain links TRBV30 with TRBJ1-6; TRBD1 aligns across 7 bases. The CDR3 extends over 15 amino acids. Trimming took 0 bases from V and 8 from J; bases not matched to a gene: 7. Germline V lookup: CDR1 GTSNPN, CDR2 SVGIG (reference sequence). CDR3 bases: TGTGCCTGGAGTGTACAGAAGGGGGCATATTCACCCCTCCACTTT. Translating it yields CAWSVQKGAYSPLHF.

This chain links TRBV7-8 with TRBJ2-7, with 8 bases aligning to TRBD1. This CDR3 spans 15 amino acids. CDR1 and CDR2 (germline): SGHVS, FQNEAQ. Trimming at V came to 0 bases and at J to 4 bases, leaving 5 bases not matched to a gene. The CDR3 coding sequence is TGTGCCAGCAGCTTAGCTGGACAGGGTGGATACGAGCAGTACTTC. Amino acid sequence: CASSLAGQGGYEQYF. The full variable domain, in which reference TRBV7-8 and TRBJ2-7 provide the parts outside the CDR3, is GAGVSQSPRYKVAKRGQDVALRCDPISGHVSLFWYQQALGQGPEFLTYFQNEAQLDKSGLPSDRFFAERPEGSVSTLKIQRTQQEDSAVYLCASSLAGQGGYEQYFGPGTRLTVT.

This clone was picked up a small number of times. The chain links TRBV5-6 to TRBJ1-1; D is ambiguous. This CDR3 contains 13 residues. Germline V gene sequence: CDR1 SGHDT, CDR2 YYEEEE. With 0 bases removed from V and 1 base from J, the gap between germline ends came to 4 bases. Written as DNA, the CDR3 is TGTGCCAGCAGCTTGGGCGGGAACACTGAAGCTTTCTTT. The encoded protein is CASSLGGNTEAFF.

This clone was observed a few times. This chain uses TRBV5-6 with TRBJ1-5, with D unclear. This CDR3 has 14 residues. Deletions cut 1 base from V and 7 bases from J, with 12 bases between. The germline gives CDR1 SGHDT, CDR2 YYEEEE. CDR3 sequence (DNA): TGTGCCAGCAGCTTGCTCCAGGAGGGACAGCCCCAGCATTTT. As protein: CASSLLQEGQPQHF.

This clone was seen a single time. This chain links TRBV7-2 with TRBJ1-1; 7 nucleotides align to TRBD1. The CDR3 covers 14 residues. Germline-derived CDR1 and CDR2 are SGHTA and FQGNSA. V was clipped by 6 bases and J by 2 bases; unmatched bases: 6. The CDR3 is CASSLGQLNTEAFF. CDR3 in DNA: TGTGCCAGCAGTCTGGGACAGCTCAACACTGAAGCTTTCTTT.

The chain employs TRBV7-2 and TRBJ1-2; 9 bases agree with TRBD1. The CDR3 runs 14 residues. J was trimmed by 6 bases and V by 5 bases; bases with no gene match: 7. Germline V gene lookup returns CDR1 SGHTA and CDR2 FQGNSA. The CDR3 DNA follows: TGTGCCAGCAGCCCCAGACAGGGGGGGAATGGCTACACCTTC. Its protein product is CASSPRQGGNGYTF.

The chain carries TRBV9 and TRBJ1-1, with 9 bases fitting TRBD1. V gave up 3 bases and J gave up 3 bases; unmatched junction bases: 6. Per the germline V gene, CDR1 is SGDLS and CDR2 is YYNGEE. The CDR3 length is 15 residues. CDR3 DNA: TGTGCCAGCAGCGCCGCGGGACAGGGAGACACTGAAGCTTTCTTT. Its protein is CASSAAGQGDTEAFF.

This sequence joins TRBV9 and TRBJ1-1; no reliable D call. Trimming took 3 bases from V and 0 from J, leaving 12 bases between them. CDR3 length: 15 amino acids. The germline V gene has CDR1 SGDLS and CDR2 YYNGEE. DNA for the CDR3: TGTGCCAGCAGCGCCCTCCCACTCATGAACACTGAAGCTTTCTTT. This gives the protein CASSALPLMNTEAFF.

The genes are TRBV7-9 and TRBJ1-4, with 10 bases that match TRBD1. V trimming: 5 bases; J trimming: 5 bases; junction bases outside the gene matches: 5. Germline lookup yields CDR1 SEHNR and CDR2 FQNEAQ (reference sequence). This CDR3 is built from 15 residues. CDR3 in DNA: TGTGCCAGCAGCAGGTGGACAGGGGGAAATGAAAAACTGTTTTTT. It encodes CASSRWTGGNEKLFF.

The chain joins TRBV12-5 to TRBJ1-5; TRBD1 matches at 7 bases. CDR3 length: 15 amino acids. The V and J ends lost 6 bases and 5 bases, in that order; junction bases with no gene match: 10. Germline loops: CDR1 LGHNT, CDR2 FRNRAP. The CDR3 DNA reads TGTGCTAGTGGCCCAGACAGGGTCACGCATCAGCCCCAGCATTTT. Translating it yields CASGPDRVTHQPQHF. The entire variable domain, with the rest obtained from reference TRBV12-5 and TRBJ1-5, is as follows: DARVTQTPRHKVTEMGQEVTMRCQPILGHNTVFWYRQTMMQGLELLAYFRNRAPLDDSGMPKDRFSAEMPDATLATLKIQPSEPRDSAVYFCASGPDRVTHQPQHFGDGTRLSIL.